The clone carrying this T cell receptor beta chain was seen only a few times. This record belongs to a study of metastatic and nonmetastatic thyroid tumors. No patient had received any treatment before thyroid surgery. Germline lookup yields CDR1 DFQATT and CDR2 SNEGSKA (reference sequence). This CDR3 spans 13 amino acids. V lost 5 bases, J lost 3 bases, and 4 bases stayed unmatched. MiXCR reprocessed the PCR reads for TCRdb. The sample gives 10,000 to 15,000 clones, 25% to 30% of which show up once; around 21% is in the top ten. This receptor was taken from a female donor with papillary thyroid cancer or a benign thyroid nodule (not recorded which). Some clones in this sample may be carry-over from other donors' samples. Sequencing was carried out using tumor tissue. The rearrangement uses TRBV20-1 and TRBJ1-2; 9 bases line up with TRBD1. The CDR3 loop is CSAGTGRDYGYTF. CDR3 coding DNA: TGCAGTGCTGGGACAGGGCGGGACTATGGCTACACCTTC.